The 2 T cell receptor beta chains below all came from one sample that was sequenced in a study of CD8 T cells in Susac syndrome. Reverse transcription of roughly 0.5 to 1 ug RNA was carried out with random hexamers. TCRdb re-analysed the immunoSEQ multiplex PCR reads in MiXCR, keeping a single row per CDR3 protein. Of more than 110,000 distinct CDR3 sequences listed, 90% to 95% are singletons. The sequenced sample was CD8+ T cells from PBMCs. The source is a human donor in good health.

This chain connects TRBV27 to TRBJ2-2, with D perhaps TRBD2 (5 bases). CDR3 size: 13 residues. The germline V gene encodes CDR1 MNHEY and CDR2 SMNVEV (reference sequence). Trimming took 6 bases from V and 4 from J, leaving 9 bases between them. CDR3 nucleotide sequence: TGTGCCAGCAGCTTAAGCGGCACCGGGGAGCTGTTTTTT. The encoded protein is CASSLSGTGELFF.

This clonotype was picked up one time. The CDR3 nucleotides read TGCAGTGCCGATAGGACTAGCGGCTACGAGCAGTACTTC. Its translation: CSADRTSGYEQYF. The chain carries TRBV20-1 and TRBJ2-7; 10 bases agree with TRBD2. The CDR3 is 13 residues long. The trim removed 6 bases at V and 3 bases at J, leaving 5 bases unmatched. Per the germline V gene, CDR1 is DFQATT and CDR2 is SNEGSKA (reference sequence).